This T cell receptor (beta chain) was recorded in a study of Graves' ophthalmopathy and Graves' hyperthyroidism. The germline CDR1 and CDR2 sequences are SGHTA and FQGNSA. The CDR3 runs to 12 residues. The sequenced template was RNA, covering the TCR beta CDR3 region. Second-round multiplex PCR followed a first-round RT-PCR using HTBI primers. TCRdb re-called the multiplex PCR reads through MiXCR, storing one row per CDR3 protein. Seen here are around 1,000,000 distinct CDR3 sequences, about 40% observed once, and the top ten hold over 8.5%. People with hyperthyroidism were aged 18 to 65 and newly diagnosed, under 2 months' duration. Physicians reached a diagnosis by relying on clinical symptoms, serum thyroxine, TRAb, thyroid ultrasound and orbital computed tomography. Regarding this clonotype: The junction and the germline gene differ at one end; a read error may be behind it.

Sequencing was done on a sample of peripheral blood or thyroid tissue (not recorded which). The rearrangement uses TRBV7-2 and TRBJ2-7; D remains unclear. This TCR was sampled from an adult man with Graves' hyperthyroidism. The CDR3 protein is CASSPRGSQHTF. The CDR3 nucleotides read TGTGCCAGCAGCCCTCGTGGGTCTCAGCACACCTTC.